This TCR beta chain was recovered during a study of blood T cell repertoires in COVID-19. The wider study: Specimens from acute and convalescent COVID-19 originated in the United States, Italy and Spain.

Per the authors' pipeline: The assay estimated nucleated cells by amplifying reference gene primers. Here immunoSEQ multiplex PCR was the method, and the copy in TCRdb shows in-frame clones only, minus some. V and J calls and clone size are given by that table; D and trimming were obtained from the DNA. The table includes a few hundred thousand clones, 65% to 90% detected once. V lost 0 bases and J 4 bases, leaving 11 bases between the germline ends. The CDR3 covers 15 residues. CDR1 and CDR2 from the germline V gene are MNHEY and SVGAGI. Sample: peripheral blood. The clonotype was recovered from a man in his forties or fifties with active or convalescent COVID-19. The genes are TRBV6-5 and TRBJ2-3; a weak D match, TRBD1 (5 bases). CDR3 coding DNA: TGTGCCAGCAGTTACTCGAGACAGAGAGCAGATACGCAGTATTTT. Translation gives CASSYSRQRADTQYF.